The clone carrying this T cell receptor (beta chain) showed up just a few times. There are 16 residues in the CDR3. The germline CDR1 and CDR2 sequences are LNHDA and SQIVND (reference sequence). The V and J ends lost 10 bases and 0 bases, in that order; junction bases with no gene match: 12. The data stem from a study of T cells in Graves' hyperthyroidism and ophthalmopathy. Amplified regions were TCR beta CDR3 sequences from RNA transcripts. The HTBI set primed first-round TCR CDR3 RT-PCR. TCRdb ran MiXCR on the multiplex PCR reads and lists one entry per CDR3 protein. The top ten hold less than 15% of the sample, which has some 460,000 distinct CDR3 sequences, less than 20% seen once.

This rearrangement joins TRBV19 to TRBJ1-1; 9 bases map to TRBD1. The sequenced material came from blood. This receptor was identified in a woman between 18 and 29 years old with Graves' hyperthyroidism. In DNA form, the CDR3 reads TGTGCCACCTCCACCGGGACAGGGTTCATGAACACTGAAGCTTTCTTT. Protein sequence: CATSTGTGFMNTEAFF.